This TCR beta chain derives from a study of T cell repertoires in cytomegalovirus infection. Across the whole study: CMV infection plus the matching HLA type was flagged by public TCR beta signatures.

A single record per CDR3 protein comes from TCRdb applying MiXCR to the reads. The repertoire includes 45,000 to 50,000 distinct CDR3 sequences, 15% to 25% of them detected once, and around half sits in the top ten. V was pared by 4 bases and J by 10 bases, with 17 bases between. Germline CDR1 and CDR2: SGDLS and YYNGEE. The CDR3 is 14 amino acids. Worth noting for this clonotype: What it binds is unknown. A read error may explain this, as a much larger clone is one base away.

Study findings and constraints: The cumulative frequency of public TCR beta families identified carriers of CMV plus the relevant HLA. The ex vivo response was dominated by HLA-C-restricted CMV-specific TCR beta clonotypes.

The TCR sequence derives from a human donor in good health (CMV status not recorded). Some clones in this sample may be carry-over from other donors' samples. Source: CD8+ T cells from cultured PBMCs, taken from culture after CMV antigen stimulation. The chain is built from TRBV9 and TRBJ1-4; D not resolved. As DNA, the CDR3 is TGTGCCAGCAGCAGGGAGGCAGCGGCGGGAAAACTGTTTTTT. Translation gives CASSREAAAGKLFF. The full variable domain, in which reference TRBV9 and TRBJ1-4 provide the parts outside the CDR3, is DSGVTQTPKHLITATGQRVTLRCSPRSGDLSVYWYQQSLDQGLQFLIQYYNGEERAKGNILERFSAQQFPDLHSELNLSSLELGDSALYFCASSREAAAGKLFFGSGTQLSVL.